The 21 T cell receptor beta chains below all came from one sample that was sequenced in a study of blood T cell repertoires in COVID-19. Libraries were prepared by immunoSEQ multiplex PCR; TCRdb keeps only in-frame clonotypes and omits some of them. The repertoire holds approximately 110,000 clones, with 86% as singletons. The sample taken for sequencing was peripheral blood. The receptor source for this set is a human donor in a cohort sampled during active COVID-19.

This clone appeared once. The chain is built from TRBV18 and TRBJ2-3; TRBD1 agrees at 7 bases. The CDR3 is made up of 15 amino acids. Looked up from germline, CDR1 is KGHSH and CDR2 is LQKENI. The J segment lost 7 bases and the V segment lost 3 bases, leaving 10 bases of the junction unmatched. The CDR3 DNA sequence: TGTGCCAGCTCACCTGTGAAAGGGGGCGGTAATACGCAGTATTTT. Translating gives CASSPVKGGGNTQYF. Filled out from reference TRBV18 and TRBJ2-3, the complete variable domain reads NAGVMQNPRHLVRRRGQEARLRCSPMKGHSHVYWYRQLPEEGLKFMVYLQKENIIDESGMPKERFSAEFPKEGPSILRIQQVVRGDSAAYFCASSPVKGGGNTQYFGPGTRLTVL.

This chain links TRBV7-2 with TRBJ2-2, with a tentative D call TRBD1 (5 bases). Germline assignment: CDR1 SGHTA and CDR2 FQGNSA. The CDR3 covers 13 residues. Trimming cost V 5 bases and J 7 bases, with 11 bases left between them. CDR3 in DNA: TGTGCCAGCAGCACCAGGGTCGGCGGGGAGCTGTTTTTT. Encoded protein: CASSTRVGGELFF.

This chain uses TRBV13 with TRBJ1-2, with D possibly matching TRBD1 (6 bases). Germline V gene sequence: CDR1 PRHDT, CDR2 FYEKMQ (reference sequence). The length of the CDR3 is 14 residues. The V end lost 6 bases, the J end lost 7 bases, and 18 bases lay between the germline ends. CDR3 amino acids: CASRLMGGLSGYTF. CDR3 in DNA: TGTGCCAGCAGATTAATGGGGGGGCTGAGTGGCTACACCTTC.

The J gene is TRBJ1-1, the V gene TRBV9; 8 nucleotides agree with TRBD1. CDR3 size: 16 residues. CDR1 is SGDLS, CDR2 YYNGEE, per germline. V was clipped by 2 bases and J by 2 bases; unmatched bases: 8. CDR3 DNA sequence: TGTGCCAGCAGCGTCGACAGGGGCGTAGGAAACACTGAAGCTTTCTTT. Encoded protein: CASSVDRGVGNTEAFF. Together with reference TRBV9 and TRBJ1-1, the CDR3 gives the full variable domain: DSGVTQTPKHLITATGQRVTLRCSPRSGDLSVYWYQQSLDQGLQFLIQYYNGEERAKGNILERFSAQQFPDLHSELNLSSLELGDSALYFCASSVDRGVGNTEAFFGQGTRLTVV.

This chain uses TRBV28 with TRBJ1-2; D possibly corresponds to TRBD1 (6 bases). The CDR3 contains 13 residues. V lost 7 bases and J lost 7, with 16 bases in between. CDR1 is MDHEN, CDR2 SYDVKM, per germline. This CDR3 is CASNRLTGPGYTF. The CDR3 nucleotides read TGTGCCAGCAATAGGCTAACAGGGCCTGGCTACACCTTC.

The chain joins TRBV11-2 to TRBJ2-3, with 10 bases fitting TRBD1. Trimming at V came to 2 bases and at J to 2 bases, leaving 4 bases not matched to a gene. The CDR3 is 16 amino acids. Germline CDR1 reads SGHAT; CDR2 reads FQNNGV. CDR3 bases: TGTGCCAGCAGCTTACCAGGGACAGGGGTCACAGATACGCAGTATTTT. This gives the protein CASSLPGTGVTDTQYF.

This clone is a singleton in its sample. The V gene is TRBV27, the J gene TRBJ1-4; 7 nucleotides line up with TRBD1. Germline V gene data show CDR1 as MNHEY and CDR2 as SMNVEV (reference sequence). There are 19 residues in the CDR3. The trim removed 4 bases at V and 0 bases at J, leaving 14 bases unmatched. Here the CDR3 DNA reads TGTGCCAGCAGTTCATACAGGGAAAGGGGGCGATCAACTAATGAAAAACTGTTTTTT. Protein product: CASSSYRERGRSTNEKLFF.

V is TRBV5-1 and J is TRBJ2-7; 9 bases are a match to TRBD2. The CDR3 runs 14 residues. V dropped 2 bases and J dropped 4; count of bases not matched to a gene: 4. Germline V CDR1 and CDR2: SGHRS, YFSETQ. The CDR3 nucleotides read TGCGCCAGCAGCTTCCTAGCGGGGTATTACGAGCAGTACTTC. It encodes CASSFLAGYYEQYF.

The chain couples TRBV5-1 to TRBJ2-3; TRBD1 is a possible D gene (6 bases). V dropped 0 bases and J dropped 3 bases, with 8 bases sitting between them. CDR3 length: 14 residues. Looked up from germline, CDR1 is SGHRS and CDR2 is YFSETQ. CDR3 protein: CASSLDRETDTQYF. CDR3 in DNA: TGCGCCAGCAGCTTGGACAGGGAAACAGATACGCAGTATTTT.

The chain uses TRBV27 and TRBJ2-1; 13 bases line up with TRBD2. Germline V gene data show CDR1 as MNHEY and CDR2 as SMNVEV (reference sequence). This CDR3 region has 15 residues. V shed 3 bases, J shed 6 bases, and the junction held 2 bases outside the gene matches. The CDR3 DNA reads as TGTGCCAGCAGTTTGACTAGCGGGGGGTTCAATGAGCAGTTCTTC. Amino acid sequence: CASSLTSGGFNEQFF.

The chain combines TRBV3-1 (or the pseudogene TRBV3-2) with TRBJ1-5, with 7 nucleotides matching TRBD1. CDR3 length equals 15 residues. Trimming at V came to 4 bases and at J to 5 bases, leaving 8 bases not matched to a gene. Germline values: CDR1 LGHDT, CDR2 YNNKEL (reference sequence). The CDR3 DNA is TGTGCCAGCAGCCCTCAGGACAGGCGCCATCAGCCCCAGCATTTT. This gives the protein CASSPQDRRHQPQHF.

V is TRBV11-3 and J is TRBJ2-1; 13 positions agree with TRBD2. The ends lost 3 bases at V and 9 bases at J; junction bases unmatched: 5. The length of the CDR3 is 15 residues. The germline V gene encodes CDR1 SGHNT and CDR2 YENEEA. CDR3 nucleotides: TGTGCCAGCAGCTTCGGGACTAGCGGGATCGGTGAGCAGTTCTTC. It codes for CASSFGTSGIGEQFF. Full variable domain (rest looked up from reference TRBV11-3 and TRBJ2-1): EAGVVQSPRYKIIEKKQPVAFWCNPISGHNTLYWYLQNLGQGPELLIRYENEEAVDDSQLPKDRFSAERLKGVDSTLKIQPAELGDSAVYLCASSFGTSGIGEQFFGPGTRLTVL.

The J gene is TRBJ2-7, the V gene TRBV6-5, with D tentatively TRBD1 (6 bases). CDR3 length: 11 amino acids. The germline CDR1 and CDR2 sequences are MNHEY and SVGAGI. Trimming stripped 8 bases from V and 1 base from J, with 6 bases between. Here the CDR3 DNA reads TGTGCCAGCGGACAGTCCTACGAGCAGTACTTC. Translation: CASGQSYEQYF.

V gene TRBV12-3 or TRBV12-4 combines with J gene TRBJ1-2, with 7 bases matching TRBD1. The ends lost 8 bases at V and 4 bases at J; junction bases unmatched: 7. The CDR3 extends over 13 amino acids. The CDR3 DNA is TGTGCCAGCGCGACAGGGCTCAGCTATGGCTACACCTTC. Translating gives CASATGLSYGYTF.

The genes are TRBV6-2 or TRBV6-3 and TRBJ2-1; TRBD2 might be the D (5 bases). Per the germline V gene, CDR1 is MNHEY and CDR2 is SVGEGT. The CDR3 extends over 16 amino acids. Trimming removed 4 bases from V and 8 bases from J, with 21 bases in between. The CDR3 DNA follows: TGTGCCAGCAGTTTTACCTCGGCCGGGGATGGGGATGAGCAGTTCTTC. This encodes CASSFTSAGDGDEQFF.

This clone was recorded once. The genes are TRBV15 and TRBJ2-1; 8 bases map to TRBD2. V trimming: 0 bases; J trimming: 10 bases; junction bases outside the gene matches: 8. Germline values: CDR1 LNHNV, CDR2 YYDKDF (reference sequence). The length of the CDR3 is 15 residues. In nucleotides, the CDR3 is TGTGCCACCAGCAGAGATTGGGCGGGAGGTTGGGAGCAGTTCTTC. This encodes CATSRDWAGGWEQFF. Based on the CDR3 plus reference TRBV15 and TRBJ2-1, the full variable domain is DAMVIQNPRYQVTQFGKPVTLSCSQTLNHNVMYWYQQKSSQAPKLLFHYYDKDFNNEADTPDNFQSRRPNTSFCFLDIRSPGLGDTAMYLCATSRDWAGGWEQFFGPGTRLTVL.

This clone has a single count. The chain has TRBV4-1 and TRBJ2-5, with D tentatively TRBD2 (5 bases). The CDR3 loop spans 15 amino acids. V gave up 0 bases and J gave up 5 bases, with 13 bases separating them. Germline V gene sequence: CDR1 MGHRA, CDR2 YSYEKL. The CDR3 coding sequence is TGCGCCAGCAGCCAAGATCCCCGAGGCGGGGAGACCCAGTACTTC. This sequence encodes CASSQDPRGGETQYF.

The chain is built from TRBV27 and TRBJ2-1; the match to TRBD2 covers 7 bases. The length of the CDR3 is 13 residues. Germline assignment: CDR1 MNHEY and CDR2 SMNVEV (reference sequence). The V segment lost 5 bases and the J segment 12 bases; nucleotides outside the gene matches: 10. The CDR3 nucleotides are TGTGCCAGCAGTCACCCTGATCGGGGGGTGCAGTTCTTC. As protein: CASSHPDRGVQFF.

The gene calls are TRBV11-1 and TRBJ2-1; no clear D gene. The CDR3 totals 12 residues. Trimming left V 5 bases short and J 8 bases short, with 10 bases between. Germline CDR1 SGHAT, CDR2 FQDESV (reference sequence). The CDR3 protein is CASSPTVHEQFF. In DNA, the CDR3 is TGTGCCAGCAGCCCCACGGTCCATGAGCAGTTCTTC.

The J gene is TRBJ1-2, the V gene TRBV5-5; 8 positions match TRBD1. The CDR3 has 14 amino acids. Germline CDR1 SGHKS, CDR2 YYEKEE (reference sequence). The V segment lost 4 bases and the J segment 6 bases; nucleotides outside the gene matches: 8. The CDR3 nucleotides read TGTGCCAGCAGCCCCCTGACAGGGGCTCATGGCTACACCTTC. Encoded protein: CASSPLTGAHGYTF.

The rearrangement links TRBV3-1 (or the pseudogene TRBV3-2) to TRBJ1-1, with D perhaps TRBD1 (5 bases). CDR3 length: 13 amino acids. Germline-derived CDR1 and CDR2 are LGHDT and YNNKEL (reference sequence). Between the trimmed V and J ends, which lost 4 bases and 2 bases, there was a span of 8 bases. The CDR3 DNA is TGTGCCAGCAGCCTTGGGACTAACACTGAAGCTTTCTTT. Translation: CASSLGTNTEAFF.